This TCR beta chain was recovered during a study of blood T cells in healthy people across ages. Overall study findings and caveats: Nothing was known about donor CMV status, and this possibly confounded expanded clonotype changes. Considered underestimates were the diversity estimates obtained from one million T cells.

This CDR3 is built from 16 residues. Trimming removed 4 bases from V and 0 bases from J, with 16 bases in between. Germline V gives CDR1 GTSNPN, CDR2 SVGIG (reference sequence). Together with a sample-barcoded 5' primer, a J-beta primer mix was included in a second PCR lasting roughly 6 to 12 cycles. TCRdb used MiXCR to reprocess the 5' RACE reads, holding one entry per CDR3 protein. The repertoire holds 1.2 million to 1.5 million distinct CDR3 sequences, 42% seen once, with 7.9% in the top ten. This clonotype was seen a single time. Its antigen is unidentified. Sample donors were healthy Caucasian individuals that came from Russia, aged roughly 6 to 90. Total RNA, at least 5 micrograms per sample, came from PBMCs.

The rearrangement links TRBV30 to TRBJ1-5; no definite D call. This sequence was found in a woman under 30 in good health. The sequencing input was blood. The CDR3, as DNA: TGTGCCTGGAACAGCGGCGGAATAAATAGCAATCAGCCCCAGCATTTT. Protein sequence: CAWNSGGINSNQPQHF.